The rows below give T cell receptor beta chains drawn from one sample of a study of blood T cell repertoires in COVID-19. The assay was immunoSEQ multiplex PCR, and TCRdb's table has in-frame clones only and misses some. The profile shows about 100,000 clones, just over 85% of them singletons. Source material: PBMCs or T cells enriched from blood (not recorded which). These TCRs come from a woman aged 50 to 60 who had recovered from COVID-19. The CDR3 runs from the conserved cysteine through the conserved F or W. D genes are given only for firm matches. Clone size is not always given. Where it is, it says once, few, many or a class for expanded clones.

v_call	clone_size	d_call	j_call	cdr3_aa	cdr3_nt
TRBV2	many	-	TRBJ2-7	CASSEALRYEQYF	TGTGCCAGCAGTGAAGCGCTGAGGTACGAGCAGTACTTC
TRBV5-5	once	TRBD2	TRBJ2-7	CASSRGLAGMESYEQYF	TGTGCCAGCAGCCGTGGACTAGCGGGTATGGAGTCCTACGAGCAGTACTTC
TRBV18	-	-	TRBJ2-3	CASSPMRDTQYF	TGTGCCAGCTCACCAATGAGAGATACGCAGTATTTT
TRBV28	-	-	TRBJ2-1	CASNDPTAGYNEQFF	TGTGCCAGCAATGACCCGACAGCAGGATACAATGAGCAGTTCTTC
TRBV5-6	-	-	TRBJ1-1	CASTLGASLGTEAFF	TGTGCCAGCACCCTGGGGGCTTCGTTGGGCACTGAAGCTTTCTTT
TRBV24-1	-	-	TRBJ2-1	CATSDFSRDSPYNEQFF	TGTGCCACCAGTGATTTCTCGCGGGACAGTCCCTACAATGAGCAGTTCTTC
TRBV18	-	-	TRBJ2-2	CASSPQGTGELFF	TGTGCCAGCTCACCGCAGGGCACCGGGGAGCTGTTTTTT
TRBV27	-	-	TRBJ2-7	CASAEEASYEQYF	TGTGCCAGCGCCGAGGAGGCCTCCTACGAGCAGTACTTC
TRBV19	-	-	TRBJ1-2	CASSITGTTNYGYTF	TGTGCCAGTAGTATTACCGGAACTACTAACTATGGCTACACCTTC
TRBV27	-	-	TRBJ1-1	CASNSRNTEAFF	TGTGCCAGCAATTCGAGGAACACTGAAGCTTTCTTT
TRBV19	-	TRBD1	TRBJ1-1	CASSRQGQATEAFF	TGTGCCAGTAGTAGACAGGGGCAGGCCACTGAAGCTTTCTTT
TRBV27	few	TRBD1	TRBJ1-6	CASSLSGDRFNSPLHF	TGTGCCAGCAGTTTATCTGGGGACAGATTTAATTCACCCCTCCACTTT
TRBV18	-	TRBD1	TRBJ1-1	CASSPGTGRTEAFF	TGTGCCAGCTCACCCGGGACAGGGCGCACTGAAGCTTTCTTT
TRBV7-9	-	TRBD2	TRBJ2-3	CASTLLTGTSGRAGGSADTQYF	TGTGCCAGCACCCTATTGACCGGGACTAGCGGGAGGGCCGGTGGTTCGGCAGATACGCAGTATTTT
TRBV27	-	-	TRBJ1-2	CASRGGSGTGYTF	TGTGCCAGCCGGGGGGGGTCAGGGACTGGCTACACCTTC
TRBV5-4	-	TRBD2	TRBJ2-7	CASSRTSAGSYEQYF	TGTGCCAGCAGTCGGACTAGCGCAGGCTCCTACGAGCAGTACTTC
TRBV28	-	TRBD2	TRBJ2-7	CASNPGGPDPRQYF	TGTGCCAGCAACCCGGGGGGGCCAGATCCCCGGCAGTACTTC
TRBV9	once	TRBD1	TRBJ2-3	CASSVTGGHTDTQYF	TGTGCCAGCAGCGTAACAGGGGGACACACAGATACGCAGTATTTT
TRBV4-2	-	TRBD1	TRBJ2-7	CASSPRDRGGYEQYF	TGTGCCAGCAGCCCCCGGGACAGAGGGGGCTACGAGCAGTACTTC
TRBV1	once	-	TRBJ2-3	CTSSRRGEGDTQYF	TGCACCAGCAGCCGTCGCGGGGAAGGAGATACGCAGTATTTT
TRBV6-4	few	-	TRBJ2-2	CASSVSGSNTGELFF	TGTGCCAGCAGTGTAAGCGGGTCGAACACCGGGGAGCTGTTTTTT
TRBV20-1	-	-	TRBJ1-5	CSASLSYSNQPQHF	TGCAGTGCTAGTTTATCTTATAGCAATCAGCCCCAGCATTTT
TRBV5-1	-	TRBD2	TRBJ2-5	CASGIAGGQETQYF	TGCGCCAGCGGAATAGCGGGAGGCCAAGAGACCCAGTACTTC
TRBV10-3	once	-	TRBJ1-2	CAISESYGKAHGYTF	TGTGCCATCAGTGAGTCCTACGGGAAGGCCCATGGCTACACCTTC
TRBV6-5	-	-	TRBJ1-3	CASSPLSSVGNTIYF	TGTGCCAGCAGTCCCCTCAGCAGCGTTGGAAACACCATATATTTT
TRBV11-3	-	-	TRBJ1-1	CASSSRQSTEAFF	TGTGCCAGCAGCTCGCGACAGTCCACTGAAGCTTTCTTT
TRBV27	-	-	TRBJ1-1	CASSFGGLNTEAFF	TGTGCCAGCAGTTTCGGAGGTTTGAACACTGAAGCTTTCTTT
TRBV6-7	-	TRBD2	TRBJ2-4	CASRGSGGPRRAKNIQYF	TGTGCCAGCCGTGGGTCGGGGGGGCCCAGGAGAGCCAAAAACATTCAGTACTTC
TRBV5-4	once	-	TRBJ2-7	CASSTGDSPYEQYF	TGTGCCAGCAGTACCGGGGACTCCCCCTACGAGCAGTACTTC
TRBV28	-	TRBD2	TRBJ2-7	CASSFSGNNYEQYF	TGTGCCAGCAGTTTCAGCGGGAATAACTACGAGCAGTACTTC
TRBV28	-	-	TRBJ1-1	CASSENRVWRSAEAFF	TGTGCCAGCAGCGAAAACCGGGTGTGGCGAAGCGCTGAAGCTTTCTTT
TRBV10-3	-	-	TRBJ2-7	CAISEGQGPYEQYF	TGTGCCATCAGTGAGGGGCAGGGCCCCTACGAGCAGTACTTC
TRBV6-5	once	-	TRBJ2-7	CASSYDGGGNEQYF	TGTGCCAGCAGTTACGATGGGGGGGGCAACGAGCAGTACTTC
TRBV19	-	TRBD1	TRBJ1-5	CASSTLGTGTQPQHF	TGTGCCAGTAGTACCCTTGGGACAGGGACACAGCCCCAGCATTTT
TRBV19	few	TRBD1	TRBJ2-2	CASSATGGGELFF	TGTGCCAGTAGTGCAACAGGGGGCGGGGAGCTGTTTTTT
TRBV9	-	-	TRBJ2-2	CASSVVSRANTGELFF	TGTGCCAGCAGCGTAGTAAGCAGGGCCAACACCGGGGAGCTGTTTTTT
TRBV6-1	-	-	TRBJ2-5	CASSEAWAVRETQYF	TGTGCCAGCAGTGAAGCCTGGGCAGTCCGAGAGACCCAGTACTTC
TRBV5-1	-	TRBD1	TRBJ1-6	CASSGTESFSPLHF	TGCGCCAGCAGCGGGACAGAGAGTTTTTCACCCCTCCACTTT
TRBV28	-	-	TRBJ2-7	CASSLRGSGEQYF	TGTGCCAGCAGTTTACGAGGGAGCGGCGAGCAGTACTTC
TRBV4-2	once	TRBD1	TRBJ1-2	CASSQVPLGQGLIYGYTF	TGTGCCAGCAGCCAAGTGCCCCTCGGACAGGGTCTCATCTATGGCTACACCTTC
TRBV7-9	-	TRBD1	TRBJ1-1	CASSELQGAGTEAFF	TGTGCCAGCAGCGAGCTCCAGGGGGCCGGGACTGAAGCTTTCTTT
TRBV6-4	-	TRBD2	TRBJ2-3	CASSSSGGPDTQYF	TGTGCCAGCAGCTCTAGCGGGGGACCAGATACGCAGTATTTT
TRBV11-2	-	-	TRBJ2-7	CASSLVVANYEQYF	TGTGCCAGCAGCTTAGTGGTGGCAAACTACGAGCAGTACTTC
TRBV28	-	-	TRBJ1-1	CASSLYGAPRNHTEAFF	TGTGCCAGCAGTTTATACGGAGCTCCGAGGAACCACACTGAAGCTTTCTTT
TRBV6-5	-	-	TRBJ2-7	CASSLRVSYEQYF	TGTGCCAGCAGTCTCCGGGTTTCCTACGAGCAGTACTTC
TRBV2	-	-	TRBJ1-5	CASSPGTPPFNQPQHF	TGTGCCAGCAGTCCTGGGACACCCCCCTTCAATCAGCCCCAGCATTTT
TRBV2	once	TRBD1	TRBJ1-5	CASKRDRGISSNQPQHF	TGTGCCAGCAAGCGGGACAGGGGGATATCTAGCAATCAGCCCCAGCATTTT
TRBV7-9	-	-	TRBJ1-4	CASSLAGSGEKLFF	TGTGCCAGCAGCTTAGCGGGCTCAGGTGAAAAACTGTTTTTT
TRBV12-3/TRBV12-4	-	-	TRBJ2-5	CASSFAVKETQYF	TGTGCCAGCAGCTTTGCGGTGAAAGAGACCCAGTACTTC
TRBV30	-	-	TRBJ2-5	CAWSPAGAGETQYF	TGTGCCTGGAGTCCTGCAGGGGCGGGAGAGACCCAGTACTTC
TRBV27	-	-	TRBJ1-6	CASRRNFPTWDNSPLHF	TGTGCCAGCAGGCGCAACTTTCCGACATGGGATAATTCACCCCTCCACTTT
TRBV28	-	-	TRBJ1-6	CASSLAGTGSPLHF	TGTGCCAGCAGTTTAGCAGGGACTGGTTCACCCCTCCACTTT
TRBV19	-	-	TRBJ1-4	CASSINSATNEKLFF	TGTGCCAGTAGTATCAACAGTGCAACTAATGAAAAACTGTTTTTT